One and the same sample provided the 19 T cell receptor beta chains below, sequenced in a study of T cell clones after liver transplantation. Sequenced by immunoSEQ multiplex PCR; TCRdb stores in-frame clones only, minus some. Of just over 9,000 clones listed, about 79% were seen once; the top ten hold approximately 20%. Material: CD8+ T cells from blood, obtained before liver transplant. The receptors were sampled from a human donor who received a liver transplant.

The genes are TRBV7-8 and TRBJ2-5, with 8 bases matching TRBD2. This CDR3 contains 15 residues. Looked up from germline, CDR1 is SGHVS and CDR2 is FQNEAQ. Losses at the gene ends were 5 bases for V and 3 bases for J; bases not matched to a gene: 8. This chain's CDR3 is CASSRGGLAEETQYF. The CDR3 bases are TGTGCCAGCAGCCGGGGGGGGCTAGCGGAAGAGACCCAGTACTTC. The variable domain in full, with the rest retrieved from reference TRBV7-8 and TRBJ2-5, is GAGVSQSPRYKVAKRGQDVALRCDPISGHVSLFWYQQALGQGPEFLTYFQNEAQLDKSGLPSDRFFAERPEGSVSTLKIQRTQQEDSAVYLCASSRGGLAEETQYFGPGTRLLVL.

This clone has a handful of counts. The V and J genes are TRBV10-2 and TRBJ1-1; tentatively, D is TRBD1 (5 bases). The CDR3 totals 11 residues. Germline V CDR1 and CDR2: WSHSY, SAAADI. Trimming took off 5 bases at V and 8 bases at J, with 9 bases between the two ends. CDR3 amino acids: CASSSGTEAFF. The CDR3 DNA reads as TGCGCCAGCAGTTCCGGGACGGAAGCTTTCTTT.

The rearrangement joins TRBV28 to TRBJ2-7; D is ambiguous. The CDR3 length is 15 residues. With 6 bases removed from V and 6 bases from J, the gap between germline ends came to 21 bases. CDR1 is MDHEN and CDR2 is SYDVKM in the germline V gene. The CDR3, as DNA: TGTGCCAGCAGCCATCGGGCCTTTCGTCTCGGCGAGCAGTACTTC. Translating gives CASSHRAFRLGEQYF.

The V and J genes are TRBV6-1 and TRBJ2-3; 13 nucleotides match TRBD2. The CDR3 totals 19 residues. CDR1 is MNHNS, CDR2 SASEGT, per germline. Germline trimming cut 1 base from V and 1 base from J; bases unmatched to any gene: 8. For the CDR3, the DNA is TGTGCCAGCAGTGAAGGACTAGCGGGGGGCCAGGTGGGCACAGATACGCAGTATTTT. Its translation: CASSEGLAGGQVGTDTQYF.

V is TRBV6-5 and J is TRBJ2-3, with D maybe TRBD1 (5 bases). The ends were cut back, 0 bases at V and 5 bases at J, with 6 bases in the middle. The CDR3 length is 13 residues. Germline CDR1 and CDR2: MNHEY and SVGAGI. The CDR3 loop reads CASSYSGRDTQYF. The CDR3 DNA sequence: TGTGCCAGCAGTTACTCGGGGCGAGATACGCAGTATTTT.

The V call is TRBV28, the J call TRBJ1-3; maybe TRBD1 (6 bases). With 1 base removed from V and 6 bases from J, the gap between germline ends came to 10 bases. The CDR3 runs to 14 residues. The germline gives CDR1 MDHEN, CDR2 SYDVKM. CDR3 amino acids: CASSLLGAPNTIYF. CDR3 DNA: TGTGCCAGCAGTTTATTGGGGGCTCCAAACACCATATATTTT. The variable domain in full, with the rest retrieved from reference TRBV28 and TRBJ1-3, is DVKVTQSSRYLVKRTGEKVFLECVQDMDHENMFWYRQDPGLGLRLIYFSYDVKMKEKGDIPEGYSVSREKKERFSLILESASTNQTSMYLCASSLLGAPNTIYFGEGSWLTVV.

The chain employs TRBV21-1 and TRBJ1-2; the table's TRBD1 call for D was not verified on the DNA. TRBV21-1 is a pseudogene segment. The CDR3 spans 17 residues. CDR3 sequence reads: CASSPARDRHNSLGYTF. CDR3 coding DNA: TGTGCCAGCAGCCCGGCCCGGGACAGGCATAACTCTCTTGGCTACACCTTC.

This chain joins TRBV6-5 and TRBJ1-5; 7 bases line up with TRBD1. J lost 0 bases, V lost 6 bases, and 5 bases had no gene match. This CDR3 has 15 amino acids. Germline CDR1 and CDR2: MNHEY and SVGAGI. The CDR3 region is CASRKQGLSNQPQHF. As DNA, the CDR3 is TGTGCCAGCAGAAAACAGGGGCTTAGCAATCAGCCCCAGCATTTT.

The genes are TRBV14 and TRBJ1-2; no reliable D call. CDR1 and CDR2 (germline): SGHDN, FVKESK. Trimming cost V 0 bases and J 5 bases, with 7 bases left between them. This CDR3 spans 13 amino acids. DNA for the CDR3: TGTGCCAGCAGCCAAGACAACCCTTATGGCTACACCTTC. As protein: CASSQDNPYGYTF.

This clone was seen more than once but under ten times. The chain is built from TRBV28 and TRBJ2-3; D remains unclear. The CDR3 spans 15 residues. Germline CDR1 MDHEN, CDR2 SYDVKM. Between the trimmed V and J ends, which lost 3 bases and 2 bases, there was a span of 12 bases. The CDR3 here is CASSLAVPTTDTQYF. As DNA, the CDR3 is TGTGCCAGCAGTTTGGCTGTACCGACCACAGATACGCAGTATTTT.

In DNA, the CDR3 is TGTGCCAGCAGTTTGCCAGGGGGCATCTACGAGCAGTACTTC. This translates into CASSLPGGIYEQYF. The gene calls are TRBV28 and TRBJ2-7; 8 bases agree with TRBD1. The J segment lost 3 bases and the V segment lost 3 bases, leaving 4 bases of the junction unmatched. Germline CDR1 and CDR2: MDHEN and SYDVKM. The CDR3 length is 14 residues.

A remark on this clone: An end of the junction differs from the germline gene, which may be a read error. V is TRBV10-1 and J is TRBJ2-1; 7 bases map to TRBD1. Per the germline V gene, CDR1 is WNHNN and CDR2 is SYGVQD (reference sequence). The CDR3 is made up of 13 amino acids. The CDR3 nucleotides read TGCGCCAGCAGTGAAAACCGGGACAGTGACCTGGTCTTC. This codes for CASSENRDSDLVF.

V is TRBV9 and J is TRBJ1-2, with D perhaps matching TRBD1 (6 bases). Trimming stripped 3 bases from V and 3 bases from J, with 9 bases between. CDR1 and CDR2 from the germline V gene are SGDLS and YYNGEE. This CDR3 is built from 13 residues. In nucleotides, the CDR3 is TGTGCCAGCAGCGCCCGACAGGACTATGGCTACACCTTC. It codes for CASSARQDYGYTF. Full variable domain (remainder filled in from reference TRBV9 and TRBJ1-2): DSGVTQTPKHLITATGQRVTLRCSPRSGDLSVYWYQQSLDQGLQFLIQYYNGEERAKGNILERFSAQQFPDLHSELNLSSLELGDSALYFCASSARQDYGYTFGSGTRLTVV.

The CDR3 nucleotides read TGTGCCAGCAGCCCGGCCTCGCCCCACGAGCAGTACTTC. As protein: CASSPASPHEQYF. This chain uses TRBV5-6 with TRBJ2-7; no reliable D call. CDR1 SGHDT and CDR2 YYEEEE come from the germline V gene. The CDR3 contains 13 residues. The V end was cut by 4 bases, the J end by 5 bases, with 13 bases between.

This chain uses TRBV7-9 with TRBJ1-2, with D perhaps TRBD1 (5 bases). Trimming shortened V by 4 bases and J by 6 bases, and 12 bases separated the two germline ends. Germline V gives CDR1 SEHNR, CDR2 FQNEAQ (reference sequence). The CDR3 loop spans 13 amino acids. In DNA, the CDR3 is TGTGCCAGCAGCTCACGGCCGGGACATGGCTACACCTTC. Translated: CASSSRPGHGYTF.

J is TRBJ1-4 and V is TRBV27, with D perhaps TRBD1 (5 bases). The CDR3 consists of 17 residues. In germline, CDR1 is MNHEY, CDR2 SMNVEV (reference sequence). Trimming removed 4 bases from V and 0 bases from J, with 15 bases in between. The CDR3 loop is CASSSGGGPSTNEKLFF. For the CDR3, the DNA is TGTGCCAGCAGTTCGGGGGGAGGTCCCTCAACTAATGAAAAACTGTTTTTT.

This clone was detected a few times. The rearrangement uses TRBV4-2 and TRBJ1-1, with no clear D. The CDR3 sequence is 12 residues long. Germline CDR1 LGHNA, CDR2 YNFKEQ. Trimming pared 4 bases from V and 2 bases from J, leaving 5 bases between. The CDR3 DNA is TGTGCCAGCAGCCCGGAAAACACTGAAGCTTTCTTT. Encoded protein: CASSPENTEAFF.

The J gene is TRBJ2-4, the V gene TRBV10-3; 9 bases are a match to TRBD1. Germline CDR1 is ENHRY and CDR2 is SYGVKD. The CDR3 spans 16 residues. After removal of 6 bases from V and 7 bases from J, the junction contained 13 bases not matched to a gene. CDR3 amino acids: CAISDTGTGMENIQYF. The CDR3 DNA sequence: TGTGCCATCAGCGATACCGGGACAGGGATGGAGAACATTCAGTACTTC.

V usage is TRBV2 and J usage is TRBJ1-1; 7 positions match TRBD1. This CDR3 contains 14 residues. From germline, CDR1 is SNHLY and CDR2 FYNNEI. With V trimmed by 6 bases and J by 5 bases, 9 bases remained unmatched. Here the CDR3 reads CASSATGVGTEAFF. CDR3 DNA sequence: TGTGCCAGCAGCGCAACAGGGGTGGGAACTGAAGCTTTCTTT.